The clone carrying this T cell receptor (beta chain) showed up just a few times. This sample stems from a study of regulatory T cells in long-lasting Graves disease. The TCR beta library used iRepertoire HTBI primers with Arm-PCR amplification of CDR3. MiXCR, run by TCRdb on the multiplex PCR reads, gives a single entry per CDR3 protein. Counted here are 350,000 to 500,000 distinct CDR3 sequences, about 17% occurring once; the ten biggest clones make up around 11%. Germline V gene data show CDR1 as ENHRY and CDR2 as SYGVKD. The CDR3 spans 14 residues. Deletions cut 4 bases from V and 0 bases from J, with 10 bases between. Regarding time point: newly diagnosed GD, antithyroid drugs for less than 3 months. PBMCs provided the RNA from which the TCR library was made. Separately, the same data were catalogued under a study of T cells in Graves' hyperthyroidism and ophthalmopathy.

Sequencing used peripheral blood mononuclear cells (PBMCs), obtained at new diagnosis, from a patient treated with antithyroid drugs. This chain links TRBV10-3 with TRBJ2-7; possible D gene TRBD2, 5 bases. The TCR sequence derives from a woman aged 25 to 39 with Graves disease. The CDR3 sequence is CAISGGPRSYEQYF. DNA for the CDR3: TGTGCCATCAGTGGAGGGCCCCGCTCCTACGAGCAGTACTTC.